This TCR beta chain stems from a study of CD8+CD57+ T cells in acquired aplastic anemia. It was genomic DNA that served as the template for profiling TCR beta VDJ and CDR3. Each CDR3 protein gets one entry after TCRdb re-called the reads with MiXCR. Of under 200,000 distinct CDR3 sequences detected, under 75% appear once; the ten largest clones hold 45%. This clonotype was observed a few times. The CDR3 is 15 residues long. The ends lost 5 bases at V and 0 bases at J; junction bases unmatched: 6. The receptor was isolated from a human donor in good health. Sequenced sample: sorted CD4+, CD8+, or CD8+CD57+ T cells (not recorded which) from PBMCs. V is TRBV12-3 or TRBV12-4 and J is TRBJ2-7, with 8 bases that match TRBD1. CDR3 residues: CASSGRDRPSYEQYF. Written as DNA, the CDR3 is TGTGCCAGCAGTGGCCGGGACAGGCCCTCCTACGAGCAGTACTTC.